The rows below give T cell receptor beta chains drawn from one sample of a study of type 1 regulatory T cells. These receptors have no known antigen. TCRdb reprocessed the reads with MiXCR, giving one entry per CDR3 protein. This sample carries roughly 71,000 distinct CDR3 sequences, less than 25% of them seen once, and the ten largest clones take roughly 8.3%. Source material: cultured type 1 regulatory T (Tr1) cells, either the whole culture or a sorted fraction (not recorded which). These receptors originate from a human donor in good health. Both conserved end residues are part of each CDR3. D genes are given only for firm matches. Size is omitted from some rows. Given values are once, few, many or a class for expanded clones.

cdr3_aa: CASSQEGTSGRAAETQYF; cdr3_nt: TGTGCCAGCAGCCAAGAAGGTACTAGCGGGAGGGCCGCAGAGACCCAGTACTTC; clone_size: -; v_call: TRBV3-1; j_call: TRBJ2-5; d_call: TRBD2
cdr3_aa: CSARDLTGRGSYGYTF; cdr3_nt: TGCAGTGCTAGAGATCTGACGGGACGGGGTAGCTATGGCTACACCTTC; clone_size: -; v_call: TRBV20-1; j_call: TRBJ1-2; d_call: -
cdr3_aa: CASSKGGGATYEQYF; cdr3_nt: TGTGCCAGCAGCAAAGGAGGGGGAGCTACATACGAGCAGTACTTC; clone_size: few; v_call: TRBV21-1; j_call: TRBJ2-7; d_call: -
cdr3_aa: CSASRGQGARQPQHF; cdr3_nt: TGCAGTGCTAGCAGGGGACAGGGGGCACGGCAGCCCCAGCATTTT; clone_size: many; v_call: TRBV20-1; j_call: TRBJ1-5; d_call: TRBD1
cdr3_aa: CASSSLTGTYEQYF; cdr3_nt: TGTGCCAGCAGCTCCCTGACAGGGACCTACGAGCAGTACTTC; clone_size: few; v_call: TRBV7-9; j_call: TRBJ2-7; d_call: TRBD1
cdr3_aa: CAGSEGQGNTEAFF; cdr3_nt: TGTGCCGGCAGTGAGGGACAGGGAAACACTGAAGCTTTCTTT; clone_size: -; v_call: TRBV25-1; j_call: TRBJ1-1; d_call: TRBD1
cdr3_aa: CASRLDRGRIGELFF; cdr3_nt: TGTGCCAGCAGGCTTGACAGGGGGAGAATCGGGGAGCTGTTTTTT; clone_size: few; v_call: TRBV6-2/TRBV6-3; j_call: TRBJ2-2; d_call: TRBD1
cdr3_aa: CASSHGDFRERNTEAFF; cdr3_nt: TGTGCCAGCAGCCATGGGGACTTTCGTGAACGGAACACTGAAGCTTTCTTT; clone_size: -; v_call: TRBV14; j_call: TRBJ1-1; d_call: -
cdr3_aa: CASSLAEAGRQETQYF; cdr3_nt: TGCGCCAGCAGCTTGGCTGAGGCGGGGAGACAAGAGACCCAGTACTTC; clone_size: few; v_call: TRBV5-1; j_call: TRBJ2-5; d_call: -
cdr3_aa: CASSRSTHQPQHF; cdr3_nt: TGTGCCAGCAGTCGGTCCACCCACCAGCCCCAGCATTTT; clone_size: few; v_call: TRBV27; j_call: TRBJ1-5; d_call: -
cdr3_aa: CASSYWDRAYEQYF; cdr3_nt: TGTGCCAGCAGTTATTGGGACAGGGCCTACGAGCAGTACTTC; clone_size: few; v_call: TRBV12-3/TRBV12-4; j_call: TRBJ2-7; d_call: TRBD1
cdr3_aa: CASSSIRASTDTQYF; cdr3_nt: TGCGCCAGCAGCTCAATAAGAGCTAGCACAGATACGCAGTATTTT; clone_size: few; v_call: TRBV5-1; j_call: TRBJ2-3; d_call: -
cdr3_aa: CASSYQGGDTEAFF; cdr3_nt: TGTGCCAGCAGTTACCAAGGGGGGGACACTGAAGCTTTCTTT; clone_size: -; v_call: TRBV6-6; j_call: TRBJ1-1; d_call: -
cdr3_aa: CASSLAGYTEAFF; cdr3_nt: TGTGCCAGCAGTTTAGCTGGGTACACTGAAGCTTTCTTT; clone_size: -; v_call: TRBV28; j_call: TRBJ1-1; d_call: -
cdr3_aa: CASSFSSGRKTQYF; cdr3_nt: TGCGCCAGCAGCTTCTCCAGCGGGAGGAAGACCCAGTACTTC; clone_size: few; v_call: TRBV5-1; j_call: TRBJ2-5; d_call: TRBD2
cdr3_aa: CASSLGAVNEPQHF; cdr3_nt: TGCGCCAGCAGCTTGGGGGCAGTGAATGAGCCCCAGCATTTT; clone_size: -; v_call: TRBV5-1; j_call: TRBJ1-5; d_call: -
cdr3_aa: CASTARTPGNTIYF; cdr3_nt: TGTGCCAGCACGGCTCGGACACCTGGAAACACCATATATTTT; clone_size: -; v_call: TRBV28; j_call: TRBJ1-3; d_call: -
cdr3_aa: CSAGGTSSADEQFF; cdr3_nt: TGCAGTGCTGGCGGGACTAGCTCGGCAGATGAGCAGTTCTTC; clone_size: few; v_call: TRBV20-1; j_call: TRBJ2-1; d_call: TRBD2
cdr3_aa: CASSFVSDQSYEQYF; cdr3_nt: TGTGCCAGCAGCTTTGTTTCAGACCAGTCGTACGAGCAGTACTTC; clone_size: -; v_call: TRBV7-2; j_call: TRBJ2-7; d_call: -
cdr3_aa: CSAWDGLGGYTF; cdr3_nt: TGCAGTGCTTGGGACGGACTAGGCGGCTACACCTTC; clone_size: few; v_call: TRBV20-1; j_call: TRBJ1-2; d_call: -
cdr3_aa: CASSQDLYSSTDTQYF; cdr3_nt: TGTGCCAGCAGCCAAGATCTTTACTCTAGCACAGATACGCAGTATTTT; clone_size: many; v_call: TRBV3-1; j_call: TRBJ2-3; d_call: -
cdr3_aa: CSVDQGDEKLFF; cdr3_nt: TGCAGCGTTGATCAGGGGGATGAAAAACTGTTTTTT; clone_size: many; v_call: TRBV29-1; j_call: TRBJ1-4; d_call: TRBD1
cdr3_aa: CSVDQGHRGYTF; cdr3_nt: TGCAGCGTTGACCAGGGACATAGGGGCTACACCTTC; clone_size: many; v_call: TRBV29-1; j_call: TRBJ1-2; d_call: -
cdr3_aa: CASSKQGWETQYF; cdr3_nt: TGTGCCAGCAGTAAGCAGGGGTGGGAGACCCAGTACTTC; clone_size: -; v_call: TRBV28; j_call: TRBJ2-5; d_call: -
cdr3_aa: CASSDRTNEQFF; cdr3_nt: TGTGCCAGCAGCGATAGGACTAACGAGCAGTTCTTC; clone_size: few; v_call: TRBV7-2; j_call: TRBJ2-1; d_call: -
cdr3_aa: CSASGSGTDTQYF; cdr3_nt: TGCAGTGCCAGCGGGAGTGGCACAGATACGCAGTATTTT; clone_size: many; v_call: TRBV20-1; j_call: TRBJ2-3; d_call: TRBD2
cdr3_aa: CASSFSDNQPQHF; cdr3_nt: TGTGCCAGCAGCTTTTCTGACAATCAGCCCCAGCATTTT; clone_size: few; v_call: TRBV5-5; j_call: TRBJ1-5; d_call: -
cdr3_aa: CASSLTDRGRGEKLFF; cdr3_nt: TGTGCCAGCAGCTTAACAGACAGGGGGCGCGGTGAAAAACTGTTTTTT; clone_size: few; v_call: TRBV7-8; j_call: TRBJ1-4; d_call: TRBD1
cdr3_aa: CASRGGGEQFF; cdr3_nt: TGTGCCAGCAGAGGGGGCGGTGAGCAGTTCTTC; clone_size: few; v_call: TRBV6-5; j_call: TRBJ2-1; d_call: TRBD1
cdr3_aa: CASSSKGHGYTF; cdr3_nt: TGTGCCAGCAGTTCCAAGGGTCATGGCTACACCTTC; clone_size: -; v_call: TRBV6-5; j_call: TRBJ1-2; d_call: -
cdr3_aa: CASSWTSGYNEQFF; cdr3_nt: TGTGCCAGCAGTTGGACTAGCGGTTACAATGAGCAGTTCTTC; clone_size: -; v_call: TRBV7-2; j_call: TRBJ2-1; d_call: TRBD2
cdr3_aa: CASSPGLAGGSSTDTQYF; cdr3_nt: TGCGCCAGCAGCCCGGGACTAGCGGGAGGATCTAGCACAGATACGCAGTATTTT; clone_size: -; v_call: TRBV5-1; j_call: TRBJ2-3; d_call: TRBD2
cdr3_aa: CALQDSSYEQYF; cdr3_nt: TGTGCCCTGCAGGATAGCTCCTACGAGCAGTACTTC; clone_size: -; v_call: TRBV5-4; j_call: TRBJ2-7; d_call: -
cdr3_aa: CASSLRHPNTEAFF; cdr3_nt: TGTGCCAGCAGCCTCAGACATCCGAACACTGAAGCTTTCTTT; clone_size: -; v_call: TRBV5-5; j_call: TRBJ1-1; d_call: -
cdr3_aa: CASSPWSGRAPAGDTQYF; cdr3_nt: TGTGCCAGCAGTCCATGGAGCGGGAGGGCCCCCGCGGGGGATACGCAGTATTTT; clone_size: -; v_call: TRBV28; j_call: TRBJ2-3; d_call: TRBD2
cdr3_aa: CASSQGLGVAELFF; cdr3_nt: TGTGCCAGCAGCCAGGGACTAGGTGTTGCGGAGCTGTTTTTT; clone_size: -; v_call: TRBV7-3; j_call: TRBJ2-2; d_call: TRBD2
cdr3_aa: CASSLEVAGAWETQYF; cdr3_nt: TGTGCCAGCAGCTTAGAGGTGGCGGGGGCGTGGGAGACCCAGTACTTC; clone_size: few; v_call: TRBV7-8; j_call: TRBJ2-5; d_call: -
cdr3_aa: CSVGQGWETQYF; cdr3_nt: TGCAGCGTAGGACAGGGATGGGAGACCCAGTACTTC; clone_size: many; v_call: TRBV29-1; j_call: TRBJ2-5; d_call: TRBD1
cdr3_aa: CAWSTGVGNYGYTF; cdr3_nt: TGTGCCTGGAGTACGGGGGTAGGGAACTATGGCTACACCTTC; clone_size: -; v_call: TRBV30; j_call: TRBJ1-2; d_call: -
cdr3_aa: CSARDLRLAGFSYEQYF; cdr3_nt: TGCAGTGCTAGAGATCTCAGACTAGCGGGATTCTCCTACGAGCAGTACTTC; clone_size: few; v_call: TRBV20-1; j_call: TRBJ2-7; d_call: TRBD2
cdr3_aa: CASSPLRADTGELFF; cdr3_nt: TGTGCCAGCTCACCACTCCGAGCCGACACCGGGGAGCTGTTTTTT; clone_size: -; v_call: TRBV18; j_call: TRBJ2-2; d_call: -
cdr3_aa: CAISREGGTDTQYF; cdr3_nt: TGTGCCATCAGCCGGGAGGGCGGGACAGATACGCAGTATTTT; clone_size: medium-sized; v_call: TRBV10-3; j_call: TRBJ2-3; d_call: TRBD2
cdr3_aa: CASSRLAGTYNEQFF; cdr3_nt: TGCGCCAGCAGCCGCCTAGCGGGGACCTACAATGAGCAGTTCTTC; clone_size: few; v_call: TRBV5-1; j_call: TRBJ2-1; d_call: TRBD2
cdr3_aa: CSARDGGKSTDTQYF; cdr3_nt: TGCAGTGCTAGAGATGGGGGGAAGAGCACAGATACGCAGTATTTT; clone_size: few; v_call: TRBV20-1; j_call: TRBJ2-3; d_call: -
cdr3_aa: CSASKRSTDTQYF; cdr3_nt: TGCAGTGCTAGTAAGCGGAGCACAGATACGCAGTATTTT; clone_size: -; v_call: TRBV20-1; j_call: TRBJ2-3; d_call: -
cdr3_aa: CSAPSDDETQYF; cdr3_nt: TGCAGTGCCCCATCAGATGACGAGACCCAGTACTTC; clone_size: few; v_call: TRBV20-1; j_call: TRBJ2-5; d_call: -
cdr3_aa: CAWSVHGQGLTGELFF; cdr3_nt: TGTGCCTGGAGTGTACACGGACAGGGGCTTACCGGGGAGCTGTTTTTT; clone_size: few; v_call: TRBV30; j_call: TRBJ2-2; d_call: TRBD1
cdr3_aa: CASSLLGQGAGELFF; cdr3_nt: TGTGCCAGCAGCTTGCTAGGACAGGGCGCCGGGGAGCTGTTTTTT; clone_size: once; v_call: TRBV5-5; j_call: TRBJ2-2; d_call: TRBD1
cdr3_aa: CAIFGGESSYEQYF; cdr3_nt: TGTGCCATCTTTGGGGGGGAAAGCTCCTACGAGCAGTACTTC; clone_size: few; v_call: TRBV10-3; j_call: TRBJ2-7; d_call: TRBD2
cdr3_aa: CASSLTSGMTDTQYF; cdr3_nt: TGTGCCAGCAGCTTGACTAGCGGGATGACAGATACGCAGTATTTT; clone_size: few; v_call: TRBV5-6; j_call: TRBJ2-3; d_call: TRBD2
cdr3_aa: CASSIGTASTDTQYF; cdr3_nt: TGCGCCAGCAGCATAGGGACAGCTAGCACAGATACGCAGTATTTT; clone_size: few; v_call: TRBV5-1; j_call: TRBJ2-3; d_call: TRBD1
cdr3_aa: CASSAALGAQETQYF; cdr3_nt: TGTGCCAGCAGCGCGGCTCTAGGAGCCCAAGAGACCCAGTACTTC; clone_size: -; v_call: TRBV7-6; j_call: TRBJ2-5; d_call: -
cdr3_aa: CASSTAGRGVGSYEQYF; cdr3_nt: TGTGCCAGTAGTACCGCCGGCAGAGGGGTCGGAAGCTACGAGCAGTACTTC; clone_size: -; v_call: TRBV19; j_call: TRBJ2-7; d_call: -
cdr3_aa: CAISDRTSGGDTQYF; cdr3_nt: TGTGCCATCAGTGACCGGACTAGCGGGGGAGATACGCAGTATTTT; clone_size: few; v_call: TRBV10-3; j_call: TRBJ2-3; d_call: TRBD2
cdr3_aa: CASSGIGQGPGQPQHF; cdr3_nt: TGTGCCAGCAGTGGGATAGGACAGGGCCCCGGTCAGCCCCAGCATTTT; clone_size: -; v_call: TRBV6-1; j_call: TRBJ1-5; d_call: TRBD1